This TCR beta chain is drawn from a study of shared clonotypes between healthy human individuals. Study-level points and caveats: Read depth was anticipated to influence clonotype sharing among donors.

With regard to this clone: Its antigen is still unknown.

Profiling relied on immunoSEQ multiplex PCR, and the TCRdb table lists in-frame clones only, not all of them. The profile shows about 1 million clones, about 84% of them singletons. This CDR3 is 16 amino acids long. The V segment lost 3 bases and the J segment 4 bases; nucleotides outside the gene matches: 6. Germline CDR1 is SGDLS and CDR2 is YYNGEE. This rearrangement joins TRBV9 to TRBJ2-7; 14 nucleotides agree with TRBD2. The sequence was collected from a man younger than 30 in good health. Some clones in this sample may be carry-over from other donors' samples. Sequenced material: memory CD4+ T cells from PBMCs. This sample's subset: CD45RA-negative fraction. CDR3 amino acids: CASSATGTSGSYEQYF. DNA of the CDR3: TGTGCCAGCAGCGCAACCGGGACTAGCGGGAGTTACGAGCAGTACTTC.